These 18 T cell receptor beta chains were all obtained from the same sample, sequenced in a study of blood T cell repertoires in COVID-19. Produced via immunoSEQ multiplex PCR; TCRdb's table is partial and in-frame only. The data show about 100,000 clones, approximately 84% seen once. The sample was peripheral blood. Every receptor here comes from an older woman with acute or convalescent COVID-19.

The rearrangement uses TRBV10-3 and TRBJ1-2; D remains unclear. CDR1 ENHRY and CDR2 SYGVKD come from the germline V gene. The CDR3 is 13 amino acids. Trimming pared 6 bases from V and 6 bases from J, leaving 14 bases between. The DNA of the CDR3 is TGTGCCATCAGGACGGAGGGAAATGATGGCTACACCTTC. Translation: CAIRTEGNDGYTF.

CDR3 nucleotides: TGTGCCAGCAGCCGCCCGGGACAGGGGTACCATGAGCAGTTCTTC. Encoded protein: CASSRPGQGYHEQFF. This rearrangement joins TRBV7-3 to TRBJ2-1, with 10 bases that match TRBD1. Trimming cost V 5 bases and J 8 bases; bases outside gene matches: 9. The CDR3 contains 15 residues. The germline V gene has CDR1 SGHTA and CDR2 FQGTGA.

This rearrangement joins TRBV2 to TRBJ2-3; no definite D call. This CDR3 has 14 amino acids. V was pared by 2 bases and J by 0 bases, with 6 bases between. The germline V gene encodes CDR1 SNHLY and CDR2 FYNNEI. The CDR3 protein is CASSELGSTDTQYF. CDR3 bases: TGTGCCAGCAGTGAACTCGGTAGCACAGATACGCAGTATTTT.

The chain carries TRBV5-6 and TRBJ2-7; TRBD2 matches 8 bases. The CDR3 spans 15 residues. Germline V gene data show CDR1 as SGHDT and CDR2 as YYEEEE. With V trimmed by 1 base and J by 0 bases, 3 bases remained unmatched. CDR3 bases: TGTGCCAGCAGCTTGCGTCGGGGGGGCTCCTACGAGCAGTACTTC. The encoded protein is CASSLRRGGSYEQYF.

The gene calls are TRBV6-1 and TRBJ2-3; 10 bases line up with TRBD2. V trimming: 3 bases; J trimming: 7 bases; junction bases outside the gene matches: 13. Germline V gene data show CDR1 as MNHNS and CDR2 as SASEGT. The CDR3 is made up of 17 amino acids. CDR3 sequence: CASSDPGGSGGANTQYF. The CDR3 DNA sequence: TGTGCCAGCAGTGACCCCGGAGGGAGCGGGGGGGCCAATACGCAGTATTTT.

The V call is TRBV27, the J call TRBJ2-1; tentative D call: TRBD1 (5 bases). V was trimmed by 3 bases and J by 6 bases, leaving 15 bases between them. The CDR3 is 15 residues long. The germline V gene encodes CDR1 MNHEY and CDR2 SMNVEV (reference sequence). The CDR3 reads CASSFIREVGNEQFF. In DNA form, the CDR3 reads TGTGCCAGCAGTTTCATCAGGGAAGTCGGCAATGAGCAGTTCTTC.

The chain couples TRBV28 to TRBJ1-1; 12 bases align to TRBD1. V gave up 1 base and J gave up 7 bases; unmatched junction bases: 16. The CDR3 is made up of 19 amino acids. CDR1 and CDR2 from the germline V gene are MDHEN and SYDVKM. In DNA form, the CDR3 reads TGTGCCAGCAGTTTATATCGCCCCTCGCGGGACAGGGGGCCGGGTGAAGCTTTCTTT. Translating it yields CASSLYRPSRDRGPGEAFF.

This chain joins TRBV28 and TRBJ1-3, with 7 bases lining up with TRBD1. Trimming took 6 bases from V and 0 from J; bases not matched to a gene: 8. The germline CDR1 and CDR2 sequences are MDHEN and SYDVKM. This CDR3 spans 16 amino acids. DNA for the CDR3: TGTGCCAGCAGCAGCCTGGACAGGACCTCTGGAAACACCATATATTTT. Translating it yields CASSSLDRTSGNTIYF.

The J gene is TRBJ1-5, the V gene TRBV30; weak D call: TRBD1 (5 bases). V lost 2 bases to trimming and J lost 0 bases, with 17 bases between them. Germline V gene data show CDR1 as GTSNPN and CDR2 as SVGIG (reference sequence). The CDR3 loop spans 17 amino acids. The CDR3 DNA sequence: TGTGCCTGGAGTCCCCTTTGGGGGGTCGATAGCAATCAGCCCCAGCATTTT. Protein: CAWSPLWGVDSNQPQHF.

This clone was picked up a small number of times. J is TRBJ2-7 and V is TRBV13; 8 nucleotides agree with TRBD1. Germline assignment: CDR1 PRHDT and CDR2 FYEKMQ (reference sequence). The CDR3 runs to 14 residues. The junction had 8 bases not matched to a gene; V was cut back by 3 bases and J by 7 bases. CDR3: CASSLRQGAGEQYF. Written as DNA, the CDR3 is TGTGCCAGCAGCTTGCGGCAGGGGGCCGGGGAGCAGTACTTC.

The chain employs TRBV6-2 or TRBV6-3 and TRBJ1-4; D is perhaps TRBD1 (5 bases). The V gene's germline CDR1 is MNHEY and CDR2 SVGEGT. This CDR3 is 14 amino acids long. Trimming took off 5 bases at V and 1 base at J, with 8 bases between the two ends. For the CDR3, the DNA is TGTGCCAGCAGTCCGACAGTAACTAATGAAAAACTGTTTTTT. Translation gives CASSPTVTNEKLFF.

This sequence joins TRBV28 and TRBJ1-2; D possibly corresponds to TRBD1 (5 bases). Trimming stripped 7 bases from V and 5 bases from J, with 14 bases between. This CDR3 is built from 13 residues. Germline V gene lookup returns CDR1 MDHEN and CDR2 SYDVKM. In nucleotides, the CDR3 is TGTGCCAGCACCCCAGGGCCTTTTTATGGCTACACCTTC. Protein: CASTPGPFYGYTF.

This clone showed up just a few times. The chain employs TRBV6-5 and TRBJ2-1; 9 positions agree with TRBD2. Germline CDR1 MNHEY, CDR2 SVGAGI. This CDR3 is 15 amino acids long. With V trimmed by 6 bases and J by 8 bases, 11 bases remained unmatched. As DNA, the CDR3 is TGTGCCAGCAGAAGGAGCGGGGGGCCCATTGATGAGCAGTTCTTC. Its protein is CASRRSGGPIDEQFF.

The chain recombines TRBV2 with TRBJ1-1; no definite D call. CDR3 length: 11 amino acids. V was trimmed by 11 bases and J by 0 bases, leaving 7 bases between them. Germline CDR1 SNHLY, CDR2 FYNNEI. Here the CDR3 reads CAGGMNTEAFF. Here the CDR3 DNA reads TGTGCCGGCGGTATGAACACTGAAGCTTTCTTT.

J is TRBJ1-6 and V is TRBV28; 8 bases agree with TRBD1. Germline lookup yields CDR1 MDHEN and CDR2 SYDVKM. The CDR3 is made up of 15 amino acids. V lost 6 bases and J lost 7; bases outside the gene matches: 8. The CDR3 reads CASRPSGGGNSPLHF. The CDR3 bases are TGTGCCAGCAGACCTTCAGGGGGCGGAAATTCACCCCTCCACTTT.

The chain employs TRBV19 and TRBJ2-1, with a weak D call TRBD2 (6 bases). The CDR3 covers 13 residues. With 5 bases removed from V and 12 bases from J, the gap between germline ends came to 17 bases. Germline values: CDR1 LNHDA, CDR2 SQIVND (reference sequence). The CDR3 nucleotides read TGTGCCAGTAGTTCCTTACGGGGGACGGGGCAGTTCTTC. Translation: CASSSLRGTGQFF.

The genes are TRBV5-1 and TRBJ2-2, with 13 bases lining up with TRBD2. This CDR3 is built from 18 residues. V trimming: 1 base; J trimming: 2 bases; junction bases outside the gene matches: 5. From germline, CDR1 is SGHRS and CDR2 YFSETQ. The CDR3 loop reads CASSLQLAGGLNTGELFF. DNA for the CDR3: TGCGCCAGCAGCTTGCAACTAGCGGGGGGGCTTAACACCGGGGAGCTGTTTTTT.

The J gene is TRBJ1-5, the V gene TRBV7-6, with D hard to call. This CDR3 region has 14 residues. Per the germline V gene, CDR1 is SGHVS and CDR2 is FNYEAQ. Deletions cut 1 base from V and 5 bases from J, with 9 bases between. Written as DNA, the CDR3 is TGTGCCAGCAGCTTAGATTCGGGGTATCAGCCCCAGCATTTT. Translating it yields CASSLDSGYQPQHF. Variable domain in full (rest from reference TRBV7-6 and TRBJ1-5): GAGVSQSPRYKVTKRGQDVALRCDPISGHVSLYWYRQALGQGPEFLTYFNYEAQQDKSGLPNDRFSAERPEGSISTLTIQRTEQRDSAMYRCASSLDSGYQPQHFGDGTRLSIL.